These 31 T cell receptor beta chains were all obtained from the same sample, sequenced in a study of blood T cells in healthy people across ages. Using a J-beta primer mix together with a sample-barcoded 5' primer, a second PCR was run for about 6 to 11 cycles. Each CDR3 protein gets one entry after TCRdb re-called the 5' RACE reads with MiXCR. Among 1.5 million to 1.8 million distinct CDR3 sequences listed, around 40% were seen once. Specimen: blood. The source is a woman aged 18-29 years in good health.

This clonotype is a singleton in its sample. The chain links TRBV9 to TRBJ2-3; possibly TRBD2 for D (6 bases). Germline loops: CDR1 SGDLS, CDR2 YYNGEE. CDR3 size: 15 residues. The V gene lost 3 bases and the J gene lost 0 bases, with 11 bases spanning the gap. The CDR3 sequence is CASSARDSSTDTQYF. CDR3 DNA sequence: TGTGCCAGCAGCGCCCGGGACTCAAGCACAGATACGCAGTATTTT.

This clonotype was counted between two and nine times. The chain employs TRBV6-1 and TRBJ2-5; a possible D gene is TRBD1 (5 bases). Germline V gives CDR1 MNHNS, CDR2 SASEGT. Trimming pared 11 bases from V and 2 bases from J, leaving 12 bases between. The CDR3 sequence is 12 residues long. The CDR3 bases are TGTGCCGCGGTGGGGCATCAAGAGACCCAGTACTTC. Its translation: CAAVGHQETQYF.

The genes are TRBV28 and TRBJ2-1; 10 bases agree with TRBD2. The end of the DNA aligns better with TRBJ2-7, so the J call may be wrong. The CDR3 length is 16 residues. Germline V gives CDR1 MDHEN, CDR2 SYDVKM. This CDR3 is CASRTSGEATYNEQYF. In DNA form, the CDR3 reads TGTGCCAGCCGGACTAGCGGAGAGGCCACCTACAATGAGCAGTACTTC.

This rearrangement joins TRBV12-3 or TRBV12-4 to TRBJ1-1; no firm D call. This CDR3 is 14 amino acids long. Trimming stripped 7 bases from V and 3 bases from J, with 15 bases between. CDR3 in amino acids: CASTGKYFDTEAFF. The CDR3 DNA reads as TGTGCCAGCACGGGGAAGTATTTCGACACTGAAGCTTTCTTT.

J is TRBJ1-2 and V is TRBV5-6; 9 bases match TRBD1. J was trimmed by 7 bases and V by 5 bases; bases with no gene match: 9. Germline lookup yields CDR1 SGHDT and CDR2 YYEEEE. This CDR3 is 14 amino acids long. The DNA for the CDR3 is TGTGCCAGCAGTATGAGGGACAGGGTCGGTGGCTACACCTTC. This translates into CASSMRDRVGGYTF.

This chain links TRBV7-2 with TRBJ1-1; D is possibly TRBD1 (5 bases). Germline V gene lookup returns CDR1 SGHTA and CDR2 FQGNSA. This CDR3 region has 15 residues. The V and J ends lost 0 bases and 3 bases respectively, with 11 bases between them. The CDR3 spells CASSLARVSHTEAFF. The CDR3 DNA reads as TGTGCCAGCAGCTTAGCCAGGGTCTCGCACACTGAAGCTTTCTTT.

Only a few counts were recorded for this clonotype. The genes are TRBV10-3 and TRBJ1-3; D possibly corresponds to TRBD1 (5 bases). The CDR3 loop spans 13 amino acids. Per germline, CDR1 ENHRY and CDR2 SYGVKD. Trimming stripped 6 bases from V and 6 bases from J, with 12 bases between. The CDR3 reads CAISREGANTIYF. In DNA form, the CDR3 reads TGTGCCATCAGCCGGGAAGGGGCAAACACCATATATTTT.

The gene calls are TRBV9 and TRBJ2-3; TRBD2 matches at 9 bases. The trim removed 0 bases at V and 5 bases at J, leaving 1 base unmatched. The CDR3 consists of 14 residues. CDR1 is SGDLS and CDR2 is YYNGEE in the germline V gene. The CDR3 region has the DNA TGTGCCAGCAGCGTAGTAGCGGGAGTAGATACGCAGTATTTT. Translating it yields CASSVVAGVDTQYF.

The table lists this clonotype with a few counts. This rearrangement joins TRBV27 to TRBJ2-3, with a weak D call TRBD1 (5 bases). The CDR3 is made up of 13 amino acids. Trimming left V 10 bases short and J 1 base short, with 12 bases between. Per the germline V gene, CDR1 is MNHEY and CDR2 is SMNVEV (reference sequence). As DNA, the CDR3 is TGTGCCACCTTACTGACAGGCACAGATACGCAGTATTTT. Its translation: CATLLTGTDTQYF.

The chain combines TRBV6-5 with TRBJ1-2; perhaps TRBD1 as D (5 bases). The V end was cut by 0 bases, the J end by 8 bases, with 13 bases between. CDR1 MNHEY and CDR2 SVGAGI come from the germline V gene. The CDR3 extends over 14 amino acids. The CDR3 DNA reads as TGTGCCAGCAGTTACTCTTCCGGGGGAATCGGCTACACCTTC. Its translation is CASSYSSGGIGYTF.

The CDR3 DNA reads as TGCGCCAGCAGTCCCGGAGGGGCGGCAGATACGCAGTATTTT. Its translation: CASSPGGAADTQYF. This chain connects TRBV4-1 to TRBJ2-3, with D possibly matching TRBD2 (6 bases). Germline V gene data show CDR1 as MGHRA and CDR2 as YSYEKL. The V end lost 6 bases, the J end lost 4 bases, and 14 bases lay between the germline ends. The CDR3 is 14 amino acids.

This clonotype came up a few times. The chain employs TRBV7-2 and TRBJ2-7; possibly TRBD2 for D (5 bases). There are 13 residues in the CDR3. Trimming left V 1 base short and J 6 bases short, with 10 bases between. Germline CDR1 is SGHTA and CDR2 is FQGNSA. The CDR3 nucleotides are TGTGCCAGCAGCTTAGGGGCGGGTATCGAGCAGTACTTC. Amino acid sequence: CASSLGAGIEQYF.

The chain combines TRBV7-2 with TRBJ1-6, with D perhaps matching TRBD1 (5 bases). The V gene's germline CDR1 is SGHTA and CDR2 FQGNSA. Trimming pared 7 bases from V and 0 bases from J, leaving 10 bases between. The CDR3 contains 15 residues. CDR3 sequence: CASTSGGSYNSPLHF. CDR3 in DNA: TGTGCCAGCACCTCTGGGGGCTCCTATAATTCACCCCTCCACTTT.

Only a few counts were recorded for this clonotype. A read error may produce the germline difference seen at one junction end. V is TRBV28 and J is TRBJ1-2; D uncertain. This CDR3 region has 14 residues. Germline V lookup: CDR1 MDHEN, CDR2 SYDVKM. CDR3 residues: CASSSHSPLSGHTF. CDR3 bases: TGTGCCAGCAGTTCCCACTCACCTTTATCTGGCCACACCTTC.

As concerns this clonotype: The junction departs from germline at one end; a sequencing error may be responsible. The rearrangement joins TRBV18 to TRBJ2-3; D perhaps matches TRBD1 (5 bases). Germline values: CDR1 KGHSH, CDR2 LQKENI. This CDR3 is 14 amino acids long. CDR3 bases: TGTGCCAACTCACCACAGGCTAGCACAGATACGCAGTATTTT. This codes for CANSPQASTDTQYF.

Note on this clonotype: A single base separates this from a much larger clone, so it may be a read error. The CDR3 DNA is TGCAGCGTTGCCAAAACTAACTATGGCTGCACCTTC. It is translated as CSVAKTNYGCTF. The rearrangement uses TRBV29-1 and TRBJ1-2, with D hard to call. CDR3 length: 12 residues. The germline gives CDR1 SQVTM, CDR2 ANQGSEA.

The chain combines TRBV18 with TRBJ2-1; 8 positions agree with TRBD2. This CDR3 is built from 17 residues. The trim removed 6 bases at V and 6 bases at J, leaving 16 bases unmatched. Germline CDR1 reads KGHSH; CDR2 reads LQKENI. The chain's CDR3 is CASSPTRTRRGVNEQFF. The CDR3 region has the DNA TGTGCCAGCTCCCCGACACGTACTAGGCGGGGGGTCAATGAGCAGTTCTTC.

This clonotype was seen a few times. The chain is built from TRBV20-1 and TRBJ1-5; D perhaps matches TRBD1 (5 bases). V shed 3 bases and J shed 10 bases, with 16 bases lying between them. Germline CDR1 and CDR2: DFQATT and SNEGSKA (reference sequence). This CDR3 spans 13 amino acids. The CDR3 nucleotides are TGCAGTGCTAGTAGTACAGGAGTCTTTCCCCAGCATTTT. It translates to CSASSTGVFPQHF.

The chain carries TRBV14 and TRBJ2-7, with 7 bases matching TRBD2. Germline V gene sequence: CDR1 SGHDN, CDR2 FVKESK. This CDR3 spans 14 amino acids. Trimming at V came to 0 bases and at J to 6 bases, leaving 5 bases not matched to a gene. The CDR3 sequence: CASSQDRLASEQYF. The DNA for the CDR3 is TGTGCCAGCAGCCAAGACAGACTAGCCTCCGAGCAGTACTTC.

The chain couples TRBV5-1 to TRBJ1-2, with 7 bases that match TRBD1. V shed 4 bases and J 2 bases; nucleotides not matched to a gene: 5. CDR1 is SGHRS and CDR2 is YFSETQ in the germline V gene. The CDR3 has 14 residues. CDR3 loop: CASSVMTGNYGYTF. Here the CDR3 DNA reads TGCGCCAGCAGCGTGATGACAGGGAACTATGGCTACACCTTC.

The CDR3, as DNA: TGTGCCAGCAGTTACGGGGACAGGGACATCAATGAGCAGTACTTC. Protein: CASSYGDRDINEQYF. V gene TRBV6-5 combines with J gene TRBJ2-1; 9 bases are shared with TRBD1. The end of the DNA aligns better with TRBJ2-7, so the J call may be wrong. Germline-derived CDR1 and CDR2 are MNHEY and SVGAGI. This CDR3 comprises 15 residues.

Written as DNA, the CDR3 is TGTGCCAGCAGCAAACCACCGGGACAGGGGGCCGACTACACCTTC. It specifies CASSKPPGQGADYTF. The chain recombines TRBV7-2 with TRBJ1-2, with 12 bases identical to TRBD1. Trimming at V came to 5 bases and at J to 10 bases, leaving 11 bases not matched to a gene. The germline gives CDR1 SGHTA, CDR2 FQGNSA. The CDR3 has 15 residues.

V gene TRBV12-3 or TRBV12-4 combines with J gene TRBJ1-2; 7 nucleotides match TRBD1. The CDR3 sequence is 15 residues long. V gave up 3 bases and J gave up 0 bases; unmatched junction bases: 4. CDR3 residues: CASSLGTDPNYGYTF. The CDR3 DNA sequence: TGTGCCAGCAGTTTGGGGACAGATCCTAACTATGGCTACACCTTC.

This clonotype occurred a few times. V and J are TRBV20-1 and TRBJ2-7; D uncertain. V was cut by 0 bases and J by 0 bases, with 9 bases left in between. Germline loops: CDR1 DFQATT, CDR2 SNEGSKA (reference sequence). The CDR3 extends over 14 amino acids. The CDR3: CSARDPQSSYEQYF. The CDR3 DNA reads TGCAGTGCTAGAGACCCCCAGAGCTCCTACGAGCAGTACTTC.

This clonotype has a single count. The CDR3 spells CASSFTGGRRGYTF. CDR3 coding DNA: TGTGCCAGCAGTTTTACAGGGGGACGGAGGGGCTACACCTTC. V and J are TRBV2 and TRBJ1-2; 8 bases agree with TRBD1. V shed 5 bases, J shed 8 bases, and the junction held 10 bases outside the gene matches. The CDR3 contains 14 residues. Germline V gene lookup returns CDR1 SNHLY and CDR2 FYNNEI.

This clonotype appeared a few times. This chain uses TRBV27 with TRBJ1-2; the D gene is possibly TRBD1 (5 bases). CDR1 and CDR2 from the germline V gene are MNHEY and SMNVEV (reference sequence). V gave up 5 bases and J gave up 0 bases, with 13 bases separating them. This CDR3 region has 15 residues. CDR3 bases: TGTGCCAGCAGTCCTCGGTTAGGGGCTAACTATGGCTACACCTTC. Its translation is CASSPRLGANYGYTF.

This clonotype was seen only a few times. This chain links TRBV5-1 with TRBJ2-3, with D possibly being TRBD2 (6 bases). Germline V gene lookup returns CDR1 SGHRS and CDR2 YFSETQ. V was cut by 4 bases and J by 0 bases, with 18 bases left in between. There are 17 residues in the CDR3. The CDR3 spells CASSHNRLAGSTDTQYF. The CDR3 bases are TGCGCCAGCAGCCACAACAGGCTCGCGGGGAGCACAGATACGCAGTATTTT.

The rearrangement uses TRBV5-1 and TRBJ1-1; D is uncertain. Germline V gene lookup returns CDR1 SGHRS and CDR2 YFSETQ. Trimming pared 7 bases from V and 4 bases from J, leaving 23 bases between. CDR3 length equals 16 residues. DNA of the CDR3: TGCGCCAGCGGCCGTGGCCGGGCCTCTTCCGCCACTGAAGCTTTCTTT. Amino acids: CASGRGRASSATEAFF.

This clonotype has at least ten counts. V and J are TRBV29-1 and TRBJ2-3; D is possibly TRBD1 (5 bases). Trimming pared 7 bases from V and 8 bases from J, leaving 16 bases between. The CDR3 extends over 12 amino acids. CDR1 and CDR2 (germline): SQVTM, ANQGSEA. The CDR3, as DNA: TGCAGCGGAACCACAGGACCCGCTACGCAGTATTTT. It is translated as CSGTTGPATQYF.

Here the CDR3 reads CASSLVLTGTEAFF. The CDR3 nucleotides read TGCGCCAGCAGCTTGGTCCTAACGGGGACTGAAGCTTTCTTT. V gene TRBV5-1 combines with J gene TRBJ1-1; the D is unclear. Germline values: CDR1 SGHRS, CDR2 YFSETQ. The CDR3 contains 14 residues. V shed 0 bases and J shed 5 bases, with 11 bases lying between them.

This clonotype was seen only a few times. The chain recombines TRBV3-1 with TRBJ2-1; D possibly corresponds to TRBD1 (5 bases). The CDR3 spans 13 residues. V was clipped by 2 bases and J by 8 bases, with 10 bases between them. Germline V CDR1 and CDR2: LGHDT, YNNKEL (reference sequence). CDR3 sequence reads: CASSQPPGYEQFF. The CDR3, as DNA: TGTGCCAGCAGCCAACCCCCAGGGTATGAGCAGTTCTTC.